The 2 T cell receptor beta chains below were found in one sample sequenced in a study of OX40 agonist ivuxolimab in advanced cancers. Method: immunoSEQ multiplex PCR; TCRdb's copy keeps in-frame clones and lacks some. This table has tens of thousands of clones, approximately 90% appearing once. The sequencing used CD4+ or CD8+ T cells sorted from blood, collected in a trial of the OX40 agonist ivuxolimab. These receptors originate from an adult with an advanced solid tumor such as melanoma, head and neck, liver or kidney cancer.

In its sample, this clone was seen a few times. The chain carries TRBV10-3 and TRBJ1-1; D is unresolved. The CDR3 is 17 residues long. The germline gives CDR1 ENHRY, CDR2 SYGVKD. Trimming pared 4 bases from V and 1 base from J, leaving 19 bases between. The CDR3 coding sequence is TGTGCCATCAGTGGTAGAGCGGAGGTCGGATGGAACACTGAAGCTTTCTTT. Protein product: CAISGRAEVGWNTEAFF.

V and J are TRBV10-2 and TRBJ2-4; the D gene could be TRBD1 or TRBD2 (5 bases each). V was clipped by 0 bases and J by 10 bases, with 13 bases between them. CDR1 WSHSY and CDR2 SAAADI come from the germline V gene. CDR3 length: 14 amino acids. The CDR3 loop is CASSESGRVGIQYF. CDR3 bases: TGCGCCAGCAGTGAGTCGGGACGGGTTGGTATTCAGTACTTC.